Below, 21 T cell receptor beta chains from the same sample are listed, as sequenced in a study of T cells in localized non-small cell lung cancer. Profiled with immunoSEQ multiplex PCR; TCRdb holds only in-frame clones, not every one. The table lists 100,000 to 150,000 clones, roughly 90% of them singletons. The sequenced sample was peripheral blood, obtained before any cancer treatment. These receptors were obtained from a female donor over 55 with stage I lung adenocarcinoma.

The V call is TRBV5-4, the J call TRBJ2-7; D gene uncertain. The CDR3 consists of 14 residues. V lost 4 bases and J lost 6, with 17 bases in between. The germline gives CDR1 SGHNT, CDR2 YYREEE (reference sequence). The CDR3 spells CASSPLTVSTEQYF. In DNA, the CDR3 is TGTGCCAGCAGCCCCCTTACTGTCTCCACCGAGCAGTACTTC.

The J gene is TRBJ2-5, the V gene TRBV2; D ambiguous. The CDR3 is 13 residues long. V lost 0 bases to trimming and J lost 7 bases, with 9 bases between them. Germline V gives CDR1 SNHLY, CDR2 FYNNEI. The CDR3 region has the DNA TGTGCCAGCAGTGAAGCTGGGTACGGGACCCAGTACTTC. It translates to CASSEAGYGTQYF.

This chain joins TRBV18 and TRBJ1-3; 10 nucleotides line up with TRBD1. The junction had 2 bases not matched to a gene; V was cut back by 5 bases and J by 7 bases. This CDR3 comprises 13 residues. Per the germline V gene, CDR1 is KGHSH and CDR2 is LQKENI. As DNA, the CDR3 is TGTGCCAGCTCAGTGGACAGGGGGAACACCATATATTTT. Translated, it gives CASSVDRGNTIYF.

This chain uses TRBV9 with TRBJ2-1, with D possibly matching TRBD2 (6 bases). From germline, CDR1 is SGDLS and CDR2 YYNGEE. V lost 0 bases to trimming and J lost 9 bases, with 13 bases between them. The CDR3 runs 14 residues. CDR3 DNA sequence: TGTGCCAGCAGCGTAGAGCCTAGCGTTACTGAGCAGTTCTTC. Its protein is CASSVEPSVTEQFF.

The rearrangement uses TRBV19 and TRBJ2-5; D gene unclear. Germline assignment: CDR1 LNHDA and CDR2 SQIVND (reference sequence). V lost 5 bases to trimming and J lost 8 bases, with 18 bases between them. The CDR3 is 14 amino acids. The CDR3 loop is CASSPGGPPGTQYF. DNA of the CDR3: TGTGCCAGTAGTCCAGGCGGCCCCCCAGGTACCCAGTACTTC. Full variable domain (missing parts from reference TRBV19 and TRBJ2-5): DGGITQSPKYLFRKEGQNVTLSCEQNLNHDAMYWYRQDPGQGLRLIYYSQIVNDFQKGDIAEGYSVSREKKESFPLTVTSAQKNPTAFYLCASSPGGPPGTQYFGPGTRLLVL.

This clone was recorded only once. V is TRBV28 and J is TRBJ2-7; D gene ambiguous. The CDR3 has 13 amino acids. In germline, CDR1 is MDHEN, CDR2 SYDVKM. V lost 6 bases and J lost 4, with 13 bases in between. The CDR3 spells CASSRQTFYEQYF. In DNA form, the CDR3 reads TGTGCCAGCAGCCGGCAAACCTTTTACGAGCAGTACTTC.

V is TRBV30 and J is TRBJ1-2; D is undetermined. Germline loops: CDR1 GTSNPN, CDR2 SVGIG (reference sequence). With 4 bases removed from V and 4 bases from J, the gap between germline ends came to 7 bases. The length of the CDR3 is 11 residues. CDR3 coding DNA: TGTGCCTGGACACCCTCCTATGGCTACACCTTC. It translates to CAWTPSYGYTF.

CDR3 DNA sequence: TGTGCCAGCATCGCGAACCTGAACACTGAAGCTTTCTTT. Amino acids: CASIANLNTEAFF. The V and J genes are TRBV7-9 and TRBJ1-1, with no clear D. The germline V gene has CDR1 SEHNR and CDR2 FQNEAQ (reference sequence). Deletions cut 7 bases from V and 0 bases from J, with 9 bases between. CDR3 length: 13 amino acids.

In this sample, this clone turned up a few times. The chain joins TRBV10-2 to TRBJ2-7, with 7 bases aligning to TRBD1. Germline CDR1 and CDR2: WSHSY and SAAADI. The V and J ends lost 3 bases and 0 bases, in that order; junction bases with no gene match: 5. This CDR3 is 15 amino acids long. CDR3 in DNA: TGCGCCAGCAGTGAAAATAACAGGGGCTCCTACGAGCAGTACTTC. Its protein is CASSENNRGSYEQYF.

The rearrangement uses TRBV5-8 and TRBJ2-1; 11 positions match TRBD1. Germline loops: CDR1 SGHTS, CDR2 YDEGEE. V was clipped by 3 bases and J by 7 bases; unmatched bases: 6. The CDR3 is 15 residues long. CDR3 coding DNA: TGTGCCAGCAGCTCCGGACAGGGGGCATGGAATGAGCAGTTCTTC. It encodes CASSSGQGAWNEQFF.

The rearrangement uses TRBV6-5 and TRBJ1-3, with 9 bases identical to TRBD1. Germline CDR1 and CDR2: MNHEY and SVGAGI. The CDR3 loop spans 13 amino acids. J was trimmed by 8 bases and V by 6 bases; bases with no gene match: 5. As DNA, the CDR3 is TGTGCCAGCAGCGGACAGGGGAGGTACACCATATATTTT. As protein: CASSGQGRYTIYF.

The rearrangement joins TRBV5-1 to TRBJ1-4; D uncertain. This CDR3 is 13 amino acids long. From germline, CDR1 is SGHRS and CDR2 YFSETQ. The V and J ends lost 2 bases and 5 bases respectively, with 7 bases between them. DNA for the CDR3: TGCGCCAGCAGCTTAGGGAGCAATGAAAAACTGTTTTTT. Protein: CASSLGSNEKLFF.

This chain uses TRBV6-5 with TRBJ2-7; D uncertain. This CDR3 has 13 residues. Germline-derived CDR1 and CDR2 are MNHEY and SVGAGI. V was clipped by 7 bases and J by 0 bases, with 10 bases between them. CDR3 nucleotide sequence: TGTGCCAGCACCGGCGGTATCTCCTACGAGCAGTACTTC. This sequence encodes CASTGGISYEQYF.

This clone has more than one count but fewer than ten. The gene calls are TRBV2 and TRBJ1-2, with D possibly being TRBD1 (6 bases). This CDR3 has 15 residues. Per the germline V gene, CDR1 is SNHLY and CDR2 is FYNNEI. V was shortened by 7 bases and J by 7 bases, with 22 bases between the two germline ends. CDR3 bases: TGTGCCAGCACCCGAACAGGGACCCCTGGTATTGGCTACACCTTC. This encodes CASTRTGTPGIGYTF.

The chain employs TRBV5-5 and TRBJ2-5; D gene ambiguous. This CDR3 has 11 residues. V was clipped by 4 bases and J by 4 bases, with 5 bases between them. Looked up from germline, CDR1 is SGHKS and CDR2 is YYEKEE (reference sequence). The DNA for the CDR3 is TGTGCCAGCAGCGATCTAGAGACCCAGTACTTC. The encoded protein is CASSDLETQYF.

The V gene is TRBV5-1, the J gene TRBJ2-1; 9 nucleotides match TRBD2. This CDR3 is 15 amino acids long. Germline values: CDR1 SGHRS, CDR2 YFSETQ. The junction had 6 bases not matched to a gene; V was cut back by 4 bases and J by 4 bases. For the CDR3, the DNA is TGCGCCAGCAGCCAAACTAGCGGGCCTTACAATGAGCAGTTCTTC. This translates into CASSQTSGPYNEQFF.

The table lists this clone with a few counts. The chain joins TRBV9 to TRBJ2-7; unclear D gene. CDR3 length equals 15 residues. The V gene's germline CDR1 is SGDLS and CDR2 YYNGEE. Trimming left V 0 bases short and J 3 bases short, with 13 bases between. The CDR3 spells CASSVGPNIFYEQYF. The DNA of the CDR3 is TGTGCCAGCAGCGTAGGACCCAATATCTTCTACGAGCAGTACTTC.

This clone was counted once. V usage is TRBV11-2 and J usage is TRBJ2-7; 10 bases map to TRBD1. J was trimmed by 4 bases and V by 3 bases; bases with no gene match: 6. The CDR3 consists of 15 residues. The germline gives CDR1 SGHAT, CDR2 FQNNGV. The CDR3 is CASSLGQGMIYEQYF. The CDR3, as DNA: TGTGCCAGCAGCTTGGGACAGGGGATGATATACGAGCAGTACTTC.

This chain links TRBV5-6 with TRBJ2-7; 8 bases fit TRBD1. There are 13 residues in the CDR3. The V gene end was trimmed by 5 bases and the J gene end by 3 bases; junction bases not matched to a gene: 4. Per germline, CDR1 SGHDT and CDR2 YYEEEE. This CDR3 reads CASRETGDYEQYF. For the CDR3, the DNA is TGTGCCAGCAGGGAGACAGGGGACTACGAGCAGTACTTC.

The chain is built from TRBV19 and TRBJ1-1; tentatively, D is TRBD1 (6 bases). V was shortened by 5 bases and J by 3 bases, with 16 bases between the two germline ends. The CDR3 is made up of 15 amino acids. CDR1 is LNHDA, CDR2 SQIVND, per germline (reference sequence). This CDR3 reads CASSEQGGGYTEAFF. In nucleotides, the CDR3 is TGTGCCAGTAGTGAACAGGGAGGCGGTTACACTGAAGCTTTCTTT.

In this sample, this clone turned up a few times. V is TRBV6-5 and J is TRBJ1-1, with D hard to call. Germline values: CDR1 MNHEY, CDR2 SVGAGI. V dropped 0 bases and J dropped 0 bases, with 8 bases sitting between them. CDR3 length: 15 residues. Written as DNA, the CDR3 is TGTGCCAGCAGTTACTCGACTGGGATGAACACTGAAGCTTTCTTT. Its translation: CASSYSTGMNTEAFF.